This is a list of T cell receptor beta chains from one sample in a study of T cells in Graves' hyperthyroidism and ophthalmopathy. TCRdb processed the multiplex PCR reads anew with MiXCR; each CDR3 protein has one entry. This sample has roughly 700,000 distinct CDR3 sequences, with 14% found just once. Sample: blood. Every receptor here comes from a woman in her late teens or twenties with Graves' hyperthyroidism. Both conserved end residues are part of each CDR3. The D gene is left open where the match is weak. For some rows the clone size is stated as once, few or many, or as a class when expanded; others skip it.

CDR3 DNA,CDR3 protein,CDR3 length,clone size,D gene,J gene,V gene
TGTGCCTCCAGTGTCCCGGGACTAGCGGATAGCACAGATACGCAGTATTTT,CASSVPGLADSTDTQYF,17,few,TRBD2,TRBJ2-3,TRBV24-1
TGTGCCAGCAGCTTAAGTACGGGCGGAGGACGAAACACCGGGGAGCTGTTTTTT,CASSLSTGGGRNTGELFF,18,.,.,TRBJ2-2,TRBV7-3
TGTGCCAGCAGCTTAGGCCTGGGCCAGGGCTACTATGGCTACACCTTC,CASSLGLGQGYYGYTF,16,many,.,TRBJ1-2,TRBV7-2
TGTGCCAGCAGCCGAGAGACAGGTGAAGCTTTCTTT,CASSRETGEAFF,12,.,.,TRBJ1-1,TRBV7-9
TGTGCCAGCAGCTTGACCGGGACAGGGTTCAGAGAGACCCAGTACTTC,CASSLTGTGFRETQYF,16,few,TRBD1,TRBJ2-5,TRBV7-2
TGTGCCAGCAGTCGACCACGGACAGGATCATCCTACAATGAGCAGTTCTTC,CASSRPRTGSSYNEQFF,17,.,TRBD1,TRBJ2-1,TRBV6-1
TGCAGTGCTAGAGAGCAGGGGTTCTACGAGCAGTACTTC,CSAREQGFYEQYF,13,few,.,TRBJ2-7,TRBV20-1
TGTGCCAGCAGTGAAAATACAGGGCGAGAGACCCAGTACTTC,CASSENTGRETQYF,14,many,.,TRBJ2-5,TRBV2
TGTGCCAGCAGTGGACAGGGAAATCGCCAAGAGACCCAGTACTTC,CASSGQGNRQETQYF,15,many,TRBD1,TRBJ2-5,TRBV2
TGTGCCAGCAGTTTATGGGGACAGAACTATGGCTACACCTTC,CASSLWGQNYGYTF,14,many,TRBD1,TRBJ1-2,TRBV28
TGTGCCATCAGTGAGTCGTCGGGCAGGGTCTACGAGCAGTACTTC,CAISESSGRVYEQYF,15,.,.,TRBJ2-7,TRBV10-3
TGTGCCAGCAGCTCCCGGGACATATACACAGATACGCAGTATTTT,CASSSRDIYTDTQYF,15,.,.,TRBJ2-3,TRBV6-1
TGCAGTGCTAGAGATTCTCACAGTAAAGCCAACTATGGCTACACCTTC,CSARDSHSKANYGYTF,16,.,.,TRBJ1-2,TRBV20-1
TGTGCCAGCAGCGTTATGGTAGCGGGAGGGCCGGAGACCCAGTACTTC,CASSVMVAGGPETQYF,16,.,TRBD2,TRBJ2-5,TRBV7-2
TGCGCCAGCTGTAAGGGGGCCTCCTACGAGCAGTACTTC,CASCKGASYEQYF,13,many,TRBD1,TRBJ2-7,TRBV5-1
TGTGCCAGCAGCCCGGAGGACAGGGAAGTACAAGAGACCCAGTACTTC,CASSPEDREVQETQYF,16,many,TRBD1,TRBJ2-5,TRBV11-3
TGTGCCAGCAGGGCCCGGGACACCAGCAATCAGCCCCAGCATTTT,CASRARDTSNQPQHF,15,.,.,TRBJ1-5,TRBV2
TGTGCCAGCAGCCAACTTATGGGGGGCACAGATACGCAGTATTTT,CASSQLMGGTDTQYF,15,.,.,TRBJ2-3,TRBV14
TGTGCCAGCAGTTTGGATCGAGGGAAGGTCCCCGGGGAGCTGTTTTTT,CASSLDRGKVPGELFF,16,many,.,TRBJ2-2,TRBV12-3/TRBV12-4
TGTGCCAGCAGAGGGAGGGAGGCATTTGGCTACACCTTC,CASRGREAFGYTF,13,.,.,TRBJ1-2,TRBV9
TGTGCCAGCACGGGAAAAGCTCTCTACGAGCAGTACTTC,CASTGKALYEQYF,13,.,.,TRBJ2-7,TRBV2
TGCAGTGCTAGCATCCCCGCGGGCTACGAGCAGTACTTC,CSASIPAGYEQYF,13,few,.,TRBJ2-7,TRBV20-1
TGTGCCAGCAGTGGGAACAGGGATATGGACGAGCAGTACTTC,CASSGNRDMDEQYF,14,.,.,TRBJ2-7,TRBV7-9
TGTGCCAGCAGCCCCAAGGTTGGCCCGGACGCAGATACGCAGTATTTT,CASSPKVGPDADTQYF,16,.,.,TRBJ2-3,TRBV9
TGTGCCAGCAGCCGGGCCTCCGGGGTAAACTACTGGCAGTACTTC,CASSRASGVNYWQYF,15,many,.,TRBJ2-7,TRBV12-3/TRBV12-4
TGTGCCAGCAGCCGCGTCGGTGGCGGGAGGGACTACGAGCAGTACTTC,CASSRVGGGRDYEQYF,16,.,TRBD2,TRBJ2-7,TRBV5-4
TGTGCCACCAGCAGTTATCTGGGGCTTAGCTCCTACAATGAGCAGTTCTTC,CATSSYLGLSSYNEQFF,17,few,.,TRBJ2-1,TRBV15
TGCGCCAGCAGCTTGGCTCAGGGCTTGGCCTACGAGCAGTACTTC,CASSLAQGLAYEQYF,15,.,.,TRBJ2-7,TRBV5-1
TGTGCCAGCAGTGAAGCCAGAACTAACTACAATGAGCAGTTCTTC,CASSEARTNYNEQFF,15,many,.,TRBJ2-1,TRBV6-1
TGTGCCAGCACTGGCGGGGGCTACGAGCAGTACTTC,CASTGGGYEQYF,12,few,TRBD2,TRBJ2-7,TRBV6-2/TRBV6-3
TGTGCCAGCAGTTACTCGGGTGGGGGACCAGATACGCAGTATTTT,CASSYSGGGPDTQYF,15,many,.,TRBJ2-3,TRBV6-5
TGTGCCAGCAGTTTGGCGGATAATCAGCCCCAGCATTTT,CASSLADNQPQHF,13,many,.,TRBJ1-5,TRBV12-3/TRBV12-4
TGTGCCAGCAGCTTAGTTAGGGCGGGATACAATGAGCAGTTCTTC,CASSLVRAGYNEQFF,15,many,.,TRBJ2-1,TRBV11-2
TGCGCCAGCAGCCCGGGCCACGGGAAAGGTGGGACTGAAGCTTTCTTT,CASSPGHGKGGTEAFF,16,few,.,TRBJ1-1,TRBV4-1
TGTGCCAGCAGCCAAGTTTTCTCTGGGGCCAACGTCCTGACTTTC,CASSQVFSGANVLTF,15,.,.,TRBJ2-6,TRBV3-1
TGTGCTAGTGGTTTCGGGCAGGGGGTCTCTGAAGCTTTCTTT,CASGFGQGVSEAFF,14,many,TRBD1,TRBJ1-1,TRBV12-5
TGTGCCAGCAGTTTGGGACTAGTCCCCTACAATGAGCAGTTCTTC,CASSLGLVPYNEQFF,15,many,TRBD2,TRBJ2-1,TRBV28
TGTGCCAGCAGCCCTAGGCAAGGGACCGCGGTGGGCACAGATACGCAGTATTTT,CASSPRQGTAVGTDTQYF,18,few,.,TRBJ2-3,TRBV7-9
TGTGCCAGCTCACCCGAGCGATCTTCCTACGAGCAGTACTTC,CASSPERSSYEQYF,14,many,.,TRBJ2-7,TRBV18
TGTGCCATCAGTGAAGGCAGTCGGACTAACTACGAGCAGTACTTC,CAISEGSRTNYEQYF,15,many,.,TRBJ2-7,TRBV10-3
TGTGCCAGCAGCCAATTCCCCTCGCCCAACTATGGCTACACCTTC,CASSQFPSPNYGYTF,15,many,.,TRBJ1-2,TRBV6-1
TGTGCCAGCAGCTTAGCCGGGACTACCAACAATGAGCAGTTCTTC,CASSLAGTTNNEQFF,15,many,TRBD2,TRBJ2-1,TRBV7-8
TGTGCCAGCAGAGACCACGCGGGTGAAAAACTGTTTTTT,CASRDHAGEKLFF,13,once,.,TRBJ1-4,TRBV6-1
TGTGCCAGCAGCCCCGGGGACAGCCCCAATCAGCCCCAGCATTTT,CASSPGDSPNQPQHF,15,few,TRBD1,TRBJ1-5,TRBV7-9
TGCGCCAGCAGCCAAGCCACGGGCGGGAACGAGCAGTACTTC,CASSQATGGNEQYF,14,few,.,TRBJ2-7,TRBV4-3
TGCAGTGCTAGACCGGGACTAGCGGGGCGCACAGATACGCAGTATTTT,CSARPGLAGRTDTQYF,16,many,TRBD2,TRBJ2-3,TRBV20-1
TGTGCCACAAACCCCGGGACAGCTAATGAAAAACTGTTTTTT,CATNPGTANEKLFF,14,.,TRBD1,TRBJ1-4,TRBV2
TGTGCCACCAGTGACCCAATGGGAGGGGACTCTGGGGCCAACGTCCTGACTTTC,CATSDPMGGDSGANVLTF,18,few,TRBD2,TRBJ2-6,TRBV24-1
TGTGCCAGCAGTTCGAGGGGGGGGCGTCAGCCCCAGCATTTT,CASSSRGGRQPQHF,14,.,.,TRBJ1-5,TRBV6-5